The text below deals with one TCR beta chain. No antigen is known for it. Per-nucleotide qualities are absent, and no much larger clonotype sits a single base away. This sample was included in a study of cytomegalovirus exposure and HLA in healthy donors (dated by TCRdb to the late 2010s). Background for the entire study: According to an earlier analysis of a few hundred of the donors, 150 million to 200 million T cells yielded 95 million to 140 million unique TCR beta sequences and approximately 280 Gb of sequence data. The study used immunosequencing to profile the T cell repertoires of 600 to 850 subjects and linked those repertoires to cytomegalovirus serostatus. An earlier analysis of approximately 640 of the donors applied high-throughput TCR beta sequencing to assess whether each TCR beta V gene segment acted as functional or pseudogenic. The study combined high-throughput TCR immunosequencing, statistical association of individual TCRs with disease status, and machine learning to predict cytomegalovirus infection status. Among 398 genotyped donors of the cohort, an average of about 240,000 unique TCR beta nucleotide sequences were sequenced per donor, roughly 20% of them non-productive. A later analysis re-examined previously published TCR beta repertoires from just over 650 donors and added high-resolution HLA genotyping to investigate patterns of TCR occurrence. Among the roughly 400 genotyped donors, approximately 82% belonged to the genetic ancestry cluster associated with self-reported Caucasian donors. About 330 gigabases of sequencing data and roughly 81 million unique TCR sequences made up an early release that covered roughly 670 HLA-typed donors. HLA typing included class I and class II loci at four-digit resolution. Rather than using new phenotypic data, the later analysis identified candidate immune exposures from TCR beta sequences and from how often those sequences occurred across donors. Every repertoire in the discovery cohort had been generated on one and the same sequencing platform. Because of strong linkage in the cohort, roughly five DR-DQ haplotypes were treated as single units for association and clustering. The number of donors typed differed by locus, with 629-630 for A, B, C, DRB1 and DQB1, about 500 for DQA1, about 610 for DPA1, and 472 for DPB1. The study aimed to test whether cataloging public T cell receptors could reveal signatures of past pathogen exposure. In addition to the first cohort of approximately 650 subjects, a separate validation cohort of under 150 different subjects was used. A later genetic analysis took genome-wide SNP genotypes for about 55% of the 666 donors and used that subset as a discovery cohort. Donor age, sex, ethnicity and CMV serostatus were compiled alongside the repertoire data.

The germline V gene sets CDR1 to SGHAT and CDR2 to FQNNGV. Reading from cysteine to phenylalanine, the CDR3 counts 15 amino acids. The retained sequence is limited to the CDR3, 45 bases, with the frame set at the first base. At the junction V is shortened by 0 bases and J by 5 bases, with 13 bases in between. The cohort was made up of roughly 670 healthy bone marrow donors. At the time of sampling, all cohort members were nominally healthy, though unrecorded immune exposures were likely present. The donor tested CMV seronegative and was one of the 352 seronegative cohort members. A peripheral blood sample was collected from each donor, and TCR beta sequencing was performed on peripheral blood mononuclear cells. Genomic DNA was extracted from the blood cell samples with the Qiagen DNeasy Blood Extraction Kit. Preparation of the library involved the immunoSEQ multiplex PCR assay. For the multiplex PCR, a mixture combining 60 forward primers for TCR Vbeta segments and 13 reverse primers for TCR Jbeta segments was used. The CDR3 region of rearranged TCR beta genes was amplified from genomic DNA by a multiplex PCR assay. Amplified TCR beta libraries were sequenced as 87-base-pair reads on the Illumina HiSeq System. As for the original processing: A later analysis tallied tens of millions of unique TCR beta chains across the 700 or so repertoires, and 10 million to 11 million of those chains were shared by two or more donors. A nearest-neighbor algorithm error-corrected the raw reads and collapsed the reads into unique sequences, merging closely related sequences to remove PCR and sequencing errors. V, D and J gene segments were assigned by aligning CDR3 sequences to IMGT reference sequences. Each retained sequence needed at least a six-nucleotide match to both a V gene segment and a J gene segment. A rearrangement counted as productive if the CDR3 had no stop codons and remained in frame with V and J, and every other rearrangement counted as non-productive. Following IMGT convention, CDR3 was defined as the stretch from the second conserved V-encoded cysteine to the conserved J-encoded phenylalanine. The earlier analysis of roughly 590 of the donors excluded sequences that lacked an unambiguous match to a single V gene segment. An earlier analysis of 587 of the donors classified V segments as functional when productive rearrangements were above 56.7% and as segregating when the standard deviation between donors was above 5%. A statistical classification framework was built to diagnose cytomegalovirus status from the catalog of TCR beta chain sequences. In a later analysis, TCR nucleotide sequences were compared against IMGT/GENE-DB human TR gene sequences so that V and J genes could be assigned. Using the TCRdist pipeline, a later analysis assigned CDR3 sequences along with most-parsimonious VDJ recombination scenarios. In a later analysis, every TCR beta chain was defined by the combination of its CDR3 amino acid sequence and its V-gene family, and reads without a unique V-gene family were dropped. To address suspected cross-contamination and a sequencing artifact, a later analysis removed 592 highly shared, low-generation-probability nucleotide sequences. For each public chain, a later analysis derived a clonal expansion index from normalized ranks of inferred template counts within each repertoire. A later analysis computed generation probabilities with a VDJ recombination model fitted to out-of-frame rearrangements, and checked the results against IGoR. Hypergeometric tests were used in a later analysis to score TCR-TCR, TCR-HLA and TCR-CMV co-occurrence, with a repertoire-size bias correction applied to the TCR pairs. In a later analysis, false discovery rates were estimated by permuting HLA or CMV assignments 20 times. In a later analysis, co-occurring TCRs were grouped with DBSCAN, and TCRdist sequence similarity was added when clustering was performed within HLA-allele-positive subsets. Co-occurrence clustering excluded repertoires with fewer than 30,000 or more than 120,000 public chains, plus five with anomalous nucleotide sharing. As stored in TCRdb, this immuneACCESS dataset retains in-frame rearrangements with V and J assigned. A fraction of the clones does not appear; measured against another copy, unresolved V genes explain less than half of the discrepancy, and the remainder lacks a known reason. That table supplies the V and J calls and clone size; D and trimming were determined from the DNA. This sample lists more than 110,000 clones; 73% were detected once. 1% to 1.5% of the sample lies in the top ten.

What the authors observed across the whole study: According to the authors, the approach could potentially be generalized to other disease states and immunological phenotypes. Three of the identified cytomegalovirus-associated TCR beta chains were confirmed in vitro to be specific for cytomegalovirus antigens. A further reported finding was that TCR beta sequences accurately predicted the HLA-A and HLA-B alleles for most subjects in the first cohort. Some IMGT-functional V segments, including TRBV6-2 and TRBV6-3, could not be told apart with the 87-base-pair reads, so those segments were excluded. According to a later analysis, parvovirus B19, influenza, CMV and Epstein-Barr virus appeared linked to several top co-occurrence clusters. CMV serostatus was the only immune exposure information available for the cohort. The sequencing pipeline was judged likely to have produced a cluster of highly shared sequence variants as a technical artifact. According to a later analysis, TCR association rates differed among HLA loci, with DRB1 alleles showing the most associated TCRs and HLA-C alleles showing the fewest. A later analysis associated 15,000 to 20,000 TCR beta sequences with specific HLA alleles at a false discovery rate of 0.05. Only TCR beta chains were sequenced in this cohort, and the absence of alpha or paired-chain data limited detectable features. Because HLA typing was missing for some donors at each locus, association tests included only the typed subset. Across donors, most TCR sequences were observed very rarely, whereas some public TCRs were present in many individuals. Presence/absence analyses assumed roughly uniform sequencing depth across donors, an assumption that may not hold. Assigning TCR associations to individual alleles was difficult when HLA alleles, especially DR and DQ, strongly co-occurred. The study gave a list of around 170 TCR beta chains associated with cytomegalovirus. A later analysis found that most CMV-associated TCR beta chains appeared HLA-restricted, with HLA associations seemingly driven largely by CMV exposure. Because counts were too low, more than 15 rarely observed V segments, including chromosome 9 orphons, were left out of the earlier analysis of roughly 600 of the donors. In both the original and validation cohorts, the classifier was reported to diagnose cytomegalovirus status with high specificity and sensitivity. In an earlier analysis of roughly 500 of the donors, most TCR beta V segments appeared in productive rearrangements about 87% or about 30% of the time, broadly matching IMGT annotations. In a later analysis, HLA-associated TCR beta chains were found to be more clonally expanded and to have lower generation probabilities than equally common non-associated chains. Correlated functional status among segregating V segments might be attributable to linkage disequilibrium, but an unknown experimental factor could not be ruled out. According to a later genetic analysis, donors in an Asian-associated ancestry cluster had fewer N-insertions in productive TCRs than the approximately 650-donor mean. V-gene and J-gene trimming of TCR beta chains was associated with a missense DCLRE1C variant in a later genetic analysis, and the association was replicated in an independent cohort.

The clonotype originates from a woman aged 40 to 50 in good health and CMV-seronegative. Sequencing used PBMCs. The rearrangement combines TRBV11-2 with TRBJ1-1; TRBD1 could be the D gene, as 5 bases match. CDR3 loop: CASSLDSGVSTEAFF. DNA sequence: TGTGCCAGCAGCTTAGATTCGGGGGTATCGACTGAAGCTTTCTTT.